These 8 T cell receptor beta chains originate from one sample sequenced in a study of cytomegalovirus exposure and HLA in healthy donors. 60 Vbeta and 13 Jbeta primers were used in PCR. The table came from immunoSEQ multiplex PCR; TCRdb's copy has only in-frame clones and leaves some out. In total, the table holds some 110,000 clones. Material for sequencing was PBMCs. These receptors came from a man aged 30-40 years in good health and CMV-seronegative.

The DNA of the CDR3 is TGTGCCAGCAGCCTAGGGACAGGGCCAGGCTACACCTTC. This translates into CASSLGTGPGYTF. This chain joins TRBV5-6 and TRBJ1-2, with 9 bases aligning to TRBD1. The V segment lost 4 bases and the J segment 8 bases; nucleotides outside the gene matches: 6. The CDR3 extends over 13 amino acids. CDR1 SGHDT and CDR2 YYEEEE come from the germline V gene.

As concerns this clone: This CDR3 fails to terminate in the conserved phenylalanine or tryptophan, so it likely reflects a read error. This chain connects TRBV9 to TRBJ1-6; 8 positions match TRBD1. The CDR3 consists of 14 residues. The junction had 3 bases not matched to a gene; V was cut back by 4 bases and J by 6 bases. In germline, CDR1 is SGDLS, CDR2 YYNGEE. The CDR3 spells CASSFGQGNSPLHS. The CDR3 nucleotides are TGTGCCAGCAGCTTCGGACAGGGTAATTCACCCCTCCACTCT.

The rearrangement joins TRBV14 to TRBJ2-3, with D tentatively TRBD2 (6 bases). Germline V lookup: CDR1 SGHDN, CDR2 FVKESK. CDR3 length equals 19 residues. Trimming took 0 bases from V and 4 from J, leaving 23 bases between them. CDR3 in DNA: TGTGCCAGCAGCCAAGAGCGAGCGGGCTGGGGGAGGAAGGCAGATACGCAGTATTTT. Translation gives CASSQERAGWGRKADTQYF.

This rearrangement joins TRBV7-6 to TRBJ1-1; the match to TRBD1 covers 7 bases. V shed 5 bases, J shed 8 bases, and the junction held 11 bases outside the gene matches. Germline V gene lookup returns CDR1 SGHVS and CDR2 FNYEAQ. The CDR3 totals 14 residues. The CDR3 DNA follows: TGTGCCAGCAGCCTCGATAGGGGGCAGGGAGAAGCTTTCTTT. Translated: CASSLDRGQGEAFF.

The chain combines TRBV7-3 with TRBJ2-3; tentatively, D is TRBD2 (6 bases). The germline V gene encodes CDR1 SGHTA and CDR2 FQGTGA. CDR3 length equals 16 residues. Trimming removed 4 bases from V and 4 bases from J, with 18 bases in between. In DNA, the CDR3 is TGTGCCAGCAGCTATTACCCCGGGGCGGGATCAGATACGCAGTATTTT. Amino acids: CASSYYPGAGSDTQYF.

J is TRBJ1-2 and V is TRBV7-6; D is perhaps TRBD1 (6 bases). The CDR3 extends over 13 amino acids. From germline, CDR1 is SGHVS and CDR2 FNYEAQ. The V end was cut by 6 bases, the J end by 4 bases, with 12 bases between. The CDR3 DNA sequence: TGTGCCAGCAGTCCGCAGGGGCCCTATGGCTACACCTTC. Translation gives CASSPQGPYGYTF.

The V and J genes are TRBV5-5 and TRBJ2-3; 8 nucleotides match TRBD1. CDR1 is SGHKS and CDR2 is YYEKEE in the germline V gene (reference sequence). The ends lost 2 bases at V and 2 bases at J; junction bases unmatched: 4. The CDR3 length is 15 residues. CDR3 coding DNA: TGTGCCAGCAGCTTTGGGACAGGTGACACAGATACGCAGTATTTT. This codes for CASSFGTGDTDTQYF.

The chain joins TRBV6-4 to TRBJ2-7, with 9 bases aligning to TRBD1. J lost 5 bases, V lost 11 bases, and 13 bases had no gene match. Germline V gene data show CDR1 as MRHNA and CDR2 as SNTAGT. The CDR3 has 14 amino acids. This chain's CDR3 is CAGIGTGSAHEQYF. CDR3 sequence (DNA): TGTGCCGGCATTGGGACAGGGTCTGCCCACGAGCAGTACTTC.